The rows below give T cell receptor beta chains drawn from one sample of a study of immune evolution from preneoplasia to lung adenocarcinoma. The assay was immunoSEQ multiplex PCR, and TCRdb's table has in-frame clones only and misses some. The profile covers around 6,100 clones, with approximately 85% appearing a single time and approximately 4.6% taken by the ten largest. The sequenced sample was FFPE invasive lung adenocarcinoma tissue. The receptors come from a person aged 50 or older with lung adenocarcinoma. The CDR3 runs from the conserved cysteine through the conserved F or W. A D gene is named only where the DNA matches it firmly. For some rows the clone size is stated as once, few or many, or as a class when expanded; others skip it.

j_gene: TRBJ1-1; abundance: .; v_gene: TRBV19; d_gene: .; CDR3aa: CASSGRAPRMTEAFF; CDR3nt: TGTGCCAGTAGCGGCAGGGCCCCCCGAATGACTGAAGCTTTCTTT
j_gene: TRBJ1-5; abundance: once; v_gene: TRBV19; d_gene: TRBD1; CDR3aa: CASSRTGTSGNQPQHF; CDR3nt: TGTGCCAGTAGTAGGACAGGGACATCGGGAAATCAGCCCCAGCATTTT
j_gene: TRBJ2-7; abundance: .; v_gene: TRBV11-2; d_gene: .; CDR3aa: CASRQLPHEQYF; CDR3nt: TGTGCCAGCAGACAGTTACCCCACGAGCAGTACTTC
j_gene: TRBJ2-7; abundance: .; v_gene: TRBV4-2; d_gene: TRBD2; CDR3aa: CASSQESGMSSYEQYF; CDR3nt: TGTGCCAGCAGCCAGGAAAGCGGGATGAGCTCCTACGAGCAGTACTTC
j_gene: TRBJ1-1; abundance: .; v_gene: TRBV2; d_gene: .; CDR3aa: CASSSDRENTEAFF; CDR3nt: TGTGCCAGCAGTTCCGACAGAGAGAACACTGAAGCTTTCTTT
j_gene: TRBJ2-7; abundance: few; v_gene: TRBV29-1; d_gene: .; CDR3aa: CSVDDGSSYEQYF; CDR3nt: TGCAGCGTTGATGACGGTAGCTCCTACGAGCAGTACTTC
j_gene: TRBJ1-4; abundance: .; v_gene: TRBV10-3; d_gene: .; CDR3aa: CAIARGVGNEKLFF; CDR3nt: TGTGCCATCGCACGGGGAGTGGGGAATGAAAAACTGTTTTTT
j_gene: TRBJ1-1; abundance: .; v_gene: TRBV29-1; d_gene: .; CDR3aa: CSVELGKAFF; CDR3nt: TGCAGCGTTGAGTTGGGGAAAGCTTTCTTT
j_gene: TRBJ2-7; abundance: .; v_gene: TRBV27; d_gene: TRBD1; CDR3aa: CASSRTGDYYEQYF; CDR3nt: TGTGCCAGCAGCCGGACAGGGGACTACTACGAGCAGTACTTC
j_gene: TRBJ2-1; abundance: .; v_gene: TRBV4-1; d_gene: .; CDR3aa: CASSQDPSDGYNEQFF; CDR3nt: TGCGCCAGCAGCCAAGATCCGTCGGACGGCTACAATGAGCAGTTCTTC
j_gene: TRBJ2-1; abundance: .; v_gene: TRBV5-4; d_gene: TRBD2; CDR3aa: CASSTGLAGALLGEQFF; CDR3nt: TGTGCCAGCAGCACGGGACTAGCGGGAGCCCTGCTGGGTGAGCAGTTCTTC
j_gene: TRBJ1-2; abundance: .; v_gene: TRBV6-6; d_gene: TRBD1; CDR3aa: CASSYNQDRTHGYTF; CDR3nt: TGTGCCAGCAGTTACAATCAGGACAGGACCCATGGCTACACCTTC
j_gene: TRBJ2-2; abundance: .; v_gene: TRBV19; d_gene: TRBD1; CDR3aa: CASSTTGTGYTGELFF; CDR3nt: TGTGCCAGTAGTACCACCGGGACAGGCTACACCGGGGAGCTGTTTTTT
j_gene: TRBJ2-3; abundance: .; v_gene: TRBV11-2; d_gene: .; CDR3aa: CASSLDRGAADTQYF; CDR3nt: TGTGCCAGCAGCTTAGACAGGGGCGCTGCAGATACGCAGTATTTT
j_gene: TRBJ2-7; abundance: .; v_gene: TRBV5-4; d_gene: .; CDR3aa: CASSSRGGEQYF; CDR3nt: TGTGCCAGCAGCAGCAGGGGAGGCGAGCAGTACTTC